The 21 T cell receptor beta chains below come from one sample, sequenced in a study of T cells in tuberculosis. The repertoire was sequenced with immunoSEQ multiplex PCR; TCRdb's copy has only in-frame clones and lacks some. The table includes approximately 30,000 clones, about 97% detected once. The material sequenced was PBMCs. The receptors derive from a donor aged 10 to 29 with latent tuberculosis or without tuberculosis infection.

The chain is built from TRBV6-1 and TRBJ1-2, with D maybe TRBD1 (6 bases). The CDR3 runs 15 residues. V lost 6 bases and J 6 bases, leaving 20 bases between the germline ends. The germline V gene encodes CDR1 MNHNS and CDR2 SASEGT. The CDR3 loop reads CASRAGQFLRNGYTF. The CDR3 nucleotides are TGTGCCAGCAGGGCCGGACAGTTTCTTAGGAATGGCTACACCTTC.

V usage is TRBV20-1 and J usage is TRBJ1-2, with D hard to call. CDR1 is DFQATT, CDR2 SNEGSKA, per germline (reference sequence). V was pared by 2 bases and J by 11 bases, with 12 bases between. The length of the CDR3 is 11 residues. CDR3 sequence: CSARRSEKYTF. The CDR3 DNA sequence: TGCAGTGCTAGAAGAAGCGAAAAGTACACCTTC.

This chain joins TRBV5-4 and TRBJ1-2; D not certain. Looked up from germline, CDR1 is SGHNT and CDR2 is YYREEE (reference sequence). The CDR3 spans 18 residues. Between the trimmed V and J ends, which lost 4 bases and 2 bases, there was a span of 24 bases. CDR3 DNA sequence: TGTGCCAGCAGCAAGGCATCCTATAGTCAGGAAAAAAACTATGGCTACACCTTC. Protein product: CASSKASYSQEKNYGYTF.

The CDR3 spells CASRREGDEQFF. CDR3 nucleotides: TGCGCCAGCAGACGGGAGGGGGATGAGCAGTTCTTC. The rearrangement uses TRBV5-1 and TRBJ2-1; 8 bases map to TRBD2. J lost 8 bases, V lost 5 bases, and 3 bases had no gene match. This CDR3 region has 12 residues. Germline-derived CDR1 and CDR2 are SGHRS and YFSETQ.

The chain recombines TRBV5-1 with TRBJ2-7, with a possible D match to TRBD1 (6 bases). The CDR3 has 15 amino acids. Trimming shortened V by 7 bases and J by 5 bases, and 22 bases separated the two germline ends. In germline, CDR1 is SGHRS, CDR2 YFSETQ. The DNA of the CDR3 is TGCGCCAGCTGCAGGGGTTCCGGATGGGTTGACGAGCAGTACTTC. Translated: CASCRGSGWVDEQYF.

The chain combines TRBV10-3 with TRBJ2-7, with 8 bases that match TRBD1. Unmatched junction bases numbered 5, after V lost 0 bases and J lost 4 bases. The CDR3 contains 15 residues. Germline lookup yields CDR1 ENHRY and CDR2 SYGVKD. CDR3 amino acids: CAISESGTGNYEQYF. The DNA of the CDR3 is TGTGCCATCAGTGAGTCGGGGACAGGAAATTACGAGCAGTACTTC.

The rearrangement uses TRBV5-1 and TRBJ2-5; 11 positions agree with TRBD2. The length of the CDR3 is 14 residues. V was clipped by 6 bases and J by 2 bases; unmatched bases: 3. Germline V CDR1 and CDR2: SGHRS, YFSETQ. Here the CDR3 DNA reads TGCGCCAGCAAACTAGCGGGAGTTCAAGAGACCCAGTACTTC. As protein: CASKLAGVQETQYF.

V and J are TRBV10-3 and TRBJ1-1; D might be TRBD1 (5 bases). V was trimmed by 0 bases and J by 1 base, leaving 12 bases between them. This CDR3 spans 16 amino acids. The germline CDR1 and CDR2 sequences are ENHRY and SYGVKD. The CDR3 sequence is CAISESGRGRNTEAFF. DNA for the CDR3: TGTGCCATCAGTGAGTCAGGGAGGGGCAGGAACACTGAAGCTTTCTTT.

The V call is TRBV9, the J call TRBJ2-2, with D perhaps matching TRBD2 (5 bases). CDR1 and CDR2 from the germline V gene are SGDLS and YYNGEE. The CDR3 sequence is 17 residues long. The V and J ends lost 1 base and 1 base respectively, with 14 bases between them. CDR3: CASSVSDGGQNTGELFF. The DNA of the CDR3 is TGTGCCAGCAGCGTATCGGACGGAGGCCAGAACACCGGGGAGCTGTTTTTT.

This sequence joins TRBV19 and TRBJ2-3, with 8 bases aligning to TRBD1. Germline V gives CDR1 LNHDA, CDR2 SQIVND (reference sequence). CDR3 size: 15 residues. The V segment lost 6 bases and the J segment 2 bases; nucleotides outside the gene matches: 7. The CDR3 nucleotides read TGTGCCAGTAGCTACAAGGACAGGGACACAGATACGCAGTATTTT. It is translated as CASSYKDRDTDTQYF.

The rearrangement uses TRBV5-6 and TRBJ1-2, with 8 bases that match TRBD1. Per the germline V gene, CDR1 is SGHDT and CDR2 is YYEEEE. V shed 0 bases and J 1 base; nucleotides not matched to a gene: 11. This CDR3 region has 18 residues. CDR3 DNA: TGTGCCAGCAGCTTGGAGTTGGGACAGGCCCAGGTTAACTATGGCTACACCTTC. As protein: CASSLELGQAQVNYGYTF.

The V and J genes are TRBV7-2 and TRBJ1-2; D is unclear. V gave up 1 base and J gave up 8 bases, with 11 bases separating them. There are 13 residues in the CDR3. Per the germline V gene, CDR1 is SGHTA and CDR2 is FQGNSA. CDR3 residues: CASSLGPSGGYTF. DNA of the CDR3: TGTGCCAGCAGCTTAGGACCGAGCGGAGGCTACACCTTC.

Notes on this clone: The junction departs from germline at one end; a sequencing error may be responsible. V and J are TRBV5-4 and TRBJ2-3, with a weak D call TRBD1 (6 bases). Germline CDR1 reads SGHNT; CDR2 reads YYREEE (reference sequence). The CDR3 loop spans 15 amino acids. The CDR3 nucleotides are TGTGCCAGTAGCTTCAGGGGAAGCAGCACAGATACGCAGTATTTT. Protein: CASSFRGSSTDTQYF. Full variable domain (missing parts from reference TRBV5-4 and TRBJ2-3): ETGVTQSPTHLIKTRGQQVTLRCSSQSGHNTVSWYQQALGQGPQFIFQYYREEENGRGNFPPRFSGLQFPNYSSELNVNALELDDSALYLCASSFRGSSTDTQYFGPGTRLTVL.

The gene calls are TRBV7-2 and TRBJ2-1; possible D gene TRBD2, 6 bases. The CDR3 contains 13 residues. CDR1 and CDR2 from the germline V gene are SGHTA and FQGNSA. Trimming removed 4 bases at V and 10 bases at J, with 14 bases between. The CDR3 loop reads CASSYERRAEQFF. The CDR3 region has the DNA TGTGCCAGCAGCTACGAAAGGAGGGCGGAGCAGTTCTTC. Supplemented by reference TRBV7-2 and TRBJ2-1, the full variable domain reads GAGVSQSPSNKVTEKGKDVELRCDPISGHTALYWYRQSLGQGLEFLIYFQGNSAPDKSGLPSDRFSAERTGGSVSTLTIQRTQQEDSAVYLCASSYERRAEQFFGPGTRLTVL.

The chain links TRBV1 to TRBJ2-7; the table's TRBD1 call for D was not verified on the DNA. TRBV1 is flagged as a pseudogene. The CDR3 loop spans 13 amino acids. CDR3 bases: TGCACCAGCAGCCCGCACAGGGTTTACGAGCAGTACTTC. Translation: CTSSPHRVYEQYF.

This clone is a singleton in its sample. This chain uses TRBV2 with TRBJ1-2; 7 bases align to TRBD1. The CDR3 is made up of 13 amino acids. V trimming: 4 bases; J trimming: 1 base; junction bases outside the gene matches: 0. Germline CDR1 and CDR2: SNHLY and FYNNEI. The CDR3 nucleotides are TGTGCCAGCAGTGGGGACAGTAACTATGGCTACACCTTC. It encodes CASSGDSNYGYTF.

V and J are TRBV30 and TRBJ2-3, with 8 bases identical to TRBD1. CDR1 and CDR2 from the germline V gene are GTSNPN and SVGIG (reference sequence). The CDR3 has 15 amino acids. J lost 2 bases, V lost 1 base, and 5 bases had no gene match. Here the CDR3 reads CAWSEDRDDTDTQYF. The CDR3 DNA is TGTGCCTGGAGTGAGGACAGGGACGACACAGATACGCAGTATTTT.

The J gene is TRBJ1-3, the V gene TRBV23-1; 7 nucleotides agree with TRBD1. TRBV23-1 is flagged as an ORF with uncertain function. The CDR3 is 16 residues long. V lost 0 bases, J lost 2 bases, and 4 bases stayed unmatched. The CDR3 nucleotides read TGCGCCAGCAGTCAATCAAGGCAGGGGGCTGGAAACACCATATATTTT. Protein sequence: CASSQSRQGAGNTIYF.

V gene TRBV27 combines with J gene TRBJ1-4; no reliable D call. Trimming took off 2 bases at V and 2 bases at J, with 9 bases between the two ends. Germline CDR1 and CDR2: MNHEY and SMNVEV (reference sequence). The CDR3 is 15 amino acids. The CDR3: CASSLTPRTNEKLFF. The CDR3 DNA is TGTGCCAGCAGTTTAACCCCCAGGACTAATGAAAAACTGTTTTTT.

The gene calls are TRBV27 and TRBJ1-5; maybe TRBD1 (5 bases). The CDR3 extends over 15 amino acids. V gave up 5 bases and J gave up 3 bases, with 14 bases separating them. CDR1 MNHEY and CDR2 SMNVEV come from the germline V gene (reference sequence). The CDR3 DNA reads as TGTGCCAGCAGTCAACTTAGGGGTGACAATCAGCCCCAGCATTTT. Amino acid sequence: CASSQLRGDNQPQHF.

This chain uses TRBV13 with TRBJ2-1; 12 nucleotides line up with TRBD2. Germline V gene sequence: CDR1 PRHDT, CDR2 FYEKMQ (reference sequence). J was trimmed by 3 bases and V by 5 bases; bases with no gene match: 29. This CDR3 has 24 amino acids. The CDR3 region is CASSLRTPEGATSGRFGYYNEQFF. The CDR3 coding sequence is TGTGCCAGCAGCCTCAGAACCCCAGAGGGGGCGACTAGCGGGAGATTCGGATACTACAATGAGCAGTTCTTC.